This T cell receptor (beta chain) emerged from a study of Ad26.COV2.S vaccination and SARS-CoV-2 variants. General study points: Comparable non-spike TCR breadth was observed in vaccine and placebo recipients. Quantification of TCR breadth and depth may have yielded underestimates of total T cell responses.

Germline loops: CDR1 LGHNA, CDR2 YNFKEQ. The CDR3 extends over 15 amino acids. Between the trimmed V and J ends, which lost 3 bases and 0 bases, there was a span of 9 bases. Details on this clone: The antigen remains unidentified.

Profiling relied on immunoSEQ multiplex PCR, and the TCRdb table lists in-frame clones only, not all of them. The data hold more than 400,000 clones, with less than 95% observed a single time. Treatment here: some 19 received Ad26.COV2.S at low or high dose, single or two shots; five or six received placebo; per-sample allocation not given. Samples were taken on day 63 after the first vaccine or placebo injection. It was an adult aged 18-55 years in Boston who was the donor. This chain links TRBV4-2 with TRBJ2-1; D gene unclear. The sequencing used peripheral blood, collected in a trial of Ad26.COV2.S vaccine versus placebo. The source of this sequence is a person between 18 and 60 years old who received the Ad26.COV2.S COVID-19 vaccine or a placebo. CDR3 sequence (DNA): TGTGCCAGCAGCCAGGGGTCTATCTCCTACAATGAGCAGTTCTTC. As protein: CASSQGSISYNEQFF.